One and the same sample provided the 18 T cell receptor beta chains below, sequenced in a study of blood T cell repertoires in COVID-19. Clones were sequenced by immunoSEQ multiplex PCR, and TCRdb holds only the in-frame ones, with some missing. The sample has about 70,000 clones; about 82% are singletons. Sequencing was carried out using peripheral blood. These receptors all stem from a woman aged 80 or older with active or convalescent COVID-19.

The chain is built from TRBV30 and TRBJ2-2; TRBD2 is a possible D gene (6 bases). Looked up from germline, CDR1 is GTSNPN and CDR2 is SVGIG (reference sequence). The CDR3 has 15 residues. Trimming removed 0 bases from V and 5 bases from J, with 13 bases in between. CDR3 sequence (DNA): TGTGCCTGGAGTGTACGGGGGTATAGTACCGGGGAGCTGTTTTTT. Its translation: CAWSVRGYSTGELFF.

The sample holds many counts of this clone. The chain carries TRBV27 and TRBJ2-1; possibly TRBD2 for D (5 bases). V shed 3 bases and J shed 10 bases, with 22 bases lying between them. Looked up from germline, CDR1 is MNHEY and CDR2 is SMNVEV (reference sequence). The CDR3 loop spans 16 amino acids. CDR3 in DNA: TGTGCCAGCAGTTTTTGGCGGGTGGCCGACATGGGCGAGCAGTTCTTC. This codes for CASSFWRVADMGEQFF.

The table lists this clone with a few counts. The chain carries TRBV20-1 and TRBJ2-7; D is possibly TRBD1 (5 bases). Trimming took off 3 bases at V and 4 bases at J, with 19 bases between the two ends. The CDR3 totals 15 residues. Germline CDR1 DFQATT, CDR2 SNEGSKA (reference sequence). The CDR3 DNA reads TGCAGTGCTAGTGGGTCGGCAGGGTTGGGGTACGAGCAGTACTTC. This codes for CSASGSAGLGYEQYF.

The rearrangement links TRBV6-2 or TRBV6-3 to TRBJ2-1; 8 nucleotides align to TRBD2. Losses at the gene ends were 4 bases for V and 5 bases for J; bases not matched to a gene: 7. The CDR3 has 15 amino acids. Germline lookup yields CDR1 MNHEY and CDR2 SVGEGT. CDR3 DNA sequence: TGTGCCAGCAGTTCGCCCGGGAGGGGTCACAATGAGCAGTTCTTC. It yields the protein CASSSPGRGHNEQFF.

J is TRBJ2-7 and V is TRBV6-5; TRBD1 aligns across 10 bases. Germline-derived CDR1 and CDR2 are MNHEY and SVGAGI. Trimming removed 2 bases from V and 10 bases from J; junction bases left unmatched: 11. The CDR3 is made up of 15 amino acids. DNA for the CDR3: TGTGCCAGCAGTTACGCGGCCGGGACAGGGGCAAGTCAGTACTTC. It encodes CASSYAAGTGASQYF.

The rearrangement uses TRBV28 and TRBJ1-5; no firm D call. The CDR3 runs to 16 residues. Germline loops: CDR1 MDHEN, CDR2 SYDVKM. V gave up 2 bases and J gave up 4 bases, with 15 bases separating them. CDR3 DNA: TGTGCCAGCAGTTTAAGGTTCGGACTCTATAATCAGCCCCAGCATTTT. As protein: CASSLRFGLYNQPQHF.

V gene TRBV28 combines with J gene TRBJ1-3; 7 bases are shared with TRBD1. This CDR3 comprises 17 residues. CDR1 and CDR2 (germline): MDHEN, SYDVKM. V was pared by 6 bases and J by 2 bases, with 13 bases of the junction left unmatched. In DNA, the CDR3 is TGTGCCAGCAGCCGGAACAGGGGAGCGACTGCTGGAAACACCATATATTTT. Translating it yields CASSRNRGATAGNTIYF.

This chain uses TRBV30 with TRBJ1-6; a weak D match, TRBD1 (5 bases). The CDR3 consists of 14 residues. In germline, CDR1 is GTSNPN, CDR2 SVGIG (reference sequence). Trimming removed 0 bases from V and 6 bases from J, with 9 bases in between. CDR3 nucleotide sequence: TGTGCCTGGAGTGTAGGGGCAGGTAATTCACCCCTCCACTTT. Its translation is CAWSVGAGNSPLHF.

This chain joins TRBV19 and TRBJ2-1; tentative D call: TRBD1 (5 bases). Germline CDR1 and CDR2: LNHDA and SQIVND (reference sequence). The V and J ends lost 3 bases and 9 bases respectively, with 15 bases between them. The CDR3 contains 14 residues. CDR3 sequence: CASSMRQGWREQFF. Here the CDR3 DNA reads TGTGCCAGTAGTATGAGGCAGGGTTGGCGTGAGCAGTTCTTC.

The chain couples TRBV7-2 to TRBJ2-7; D perhaps matches TRBD1 (5 bases). This CDR3 region has 15 residues. Germline V lookup: CDR1 SGHTA, CDR2 FQGNSA. V lost 1 base and J lost 0, with 10 bases in between. The CDR3 protein is CASSLGQSGSYEQYF. The CDR3 DNA follows: TGTGCCAGCAGCTTAGGACAGTCTGGCTCCTACGAGCAGTACTTC. Based on the CDR3 plus reference TRBV7-2 and TRBJ2-7, the full variable domain is GAGVSQSPSNKVTEKGKDVELRCDPISGHTALYWYRQSLGQGLEFLIYFQGNSAPDKSGLPSDRFSAERTGGSVSTLTIQRTQQEDSAVYLCASSLGQSGSYEQYFGPGTRLTVT.

This chain links TRBV6-4 with TRBJ2-7; the D gene is possibly TRBD2 (6 bases). V dropped 10 bases and J dropped 4 bases, with 23 bases sitting between them. The CDR3 covers 15 residues. Per germline, CDR1 MRHNA and CDR2 SNTAGT. CDR3 loop: CATARCSGVLYEQYF. Written as DNA, the CDR3 is TGTGCCACGGCGAGGTGTTCGGGAGTTCTATACGAGCAGTACTTC.

The chain couples TRBV27 to TRBJ2-3; 7 nucleotides match TRBD2. This CDR3 region has 15 residues. CDR1 and CDR2 (germline): MNHEY, SMNVEV (reference sequence). Trimming at V came to 2 bases and at J to 3 bases, leaving 5 bases not matched to a gene. The CDR3: CASSLNGLVTDTQYF. The DNA of the CDR3 is TGTGCCAGCAGTTTAAACGGACTAGTAACAGATACGCAGTATTTT.

The chain combines TRBV5-4 with TRBJ1-6; weak D call: TRBD1 (6 bases). This CDR3 contains 13 residues. V was shortened by 2 bases and J by 10 bases, with 10 bases between the two germline ends. Germline loops: CDR1 SGHNT, CDR2 YYREEE (reference sequence). CDR3 sequence: CASSLQGGSPLHF. CDR3 nucleotide sequence: TGTGCCAGCAGCTTACAGGGTGGGTCACCCCTCCACTTT.

The rearrangement links TRBV19 to TRBJ1-1; D call uncertain. The germline gives CDR1 LNHDA, CDR2 SQIVND (reference sequence). The germline V and J ends were trimmed by 6 bases and 0 bases, with 8 bases remaining between them. This CDR3 is built from 13 residues. The CDR3 protein is CASSTNMNTEAFF. CDR3 nucleotide sequence: TGTGCCAGTAGCACGAACATGAACACTGAAGCTTTCTTT.

This clone occurred once. V usage is TRBV5-5 and J usage is TRBJ1-2; perhaps TRBD1 as D (6 bases). V was pared by 0 bases and J by 0 bases, with 6 bases between. The CDR3 has 14 amino acids. The germline CDR1 and CDR2 sequences are SGHKS and YYEKEE (reference sequence). The CDR3: CASSLAGANYGYTF. The CDR3 bases are TGTGCCAGCAGCTTGGCAGGGGCTAACTATGGCTACACCTTC.

The chain links TRBV9 to TRBJ2-2; 7 bases map to TRBD1. V trimming: 2 bases; J trimming: 5 bases; junction bases outside the gene matches: 3. Germline V lookup: CDR1 SGDLS, CDR2 YYNGEE. This CDR3 spans 14 amino acids. Here the CDR3 reads CASSVRGLTGELFF. Here the CDR3 DNA reads TGTGCCAGCAGCGTTAGGGGGCTTACCGGGGAGCTGTTTTTT.

V is TRBV12-5 and J is TRBJ2-2; 9 bases match TRBD1. There are 16 residues in the CDR3. From germline, CDR1 is LGHNT and CDR2 FRNRAP. The junction had 7 bases not matched to a gene; V was cut back by 1 base and J by 7 bases. The CDR3 nucleotides read TGTGCTAGTGGTTTGGGGTTACAGGGGGCGGACGGGGAGCTGTTTTTT. It translates to CASGLGLQGADGELFF.

The chain carries TRBV7-2 and TRBJ1-2; D is undetermined. The CDR3 consists of 15 residues. V was shortened by 5 bases and J by 7 bases, with 20 bases between the two germline ends. Germline lookup yields CDR1 SGHTA and CDR2 FQGNSA. In nucleotides, the CDR3 is TGTGCCAGCAGCCCCAACTTTCGGAGCTTGGGTGGCTACACCTTC. Translating it yields CASSPNFRSLGGYTF.